What follows describes a single T cell receptor (beta chain). The data originate from a study of blood T cell repertoires in COVID-19. Whole-study context: Spain, Italy and the United States supplied samples that represented acute and convalescent COVID-19. The cDNA or gDNA used as material had been derived from T cells, B-cell-depleted T cells, or PBMCs.

TCRdb's copy holds only in-frame clones and misses some; the assay was immunoSEQ multiplex PCR. This repertoire shows hundreds of thousands of clones, approximately 85% found once; its top ten account for roughly 14%. The sequencing input was peripheral blood. The TCR was taken from a human donor in a cohort sampled during active COVID-19.

As DNA, the CDR3 is TGTGCCAGTAGTATGGGGACTAGCGGTCGACGGGATACGCAGTATTTT. Amino acid sequence: CASSMGTSGRRDTQYF. This chain uses TRBV19 with TRBJ2-3; TRBD2 aligns across 11 bases. The CDR3 is 16 residues long. V lost 3 bases and J lost 6; bases outside the gene matches: 8. Per germline, CDR1 LNHDA and CDR2 SQIVND (reference sequence).